The clone carrying this T cell receptor (beta chain) was seen many times. J was trimmed by 4 bases and V by 0 bases; bases with no gene match: 5. Looked up from germline, CDR1 is SGHRS and CDR2 is YFSETQ. The CDR3 spans 15 residues. RNA transcripts yielded amplified TCR beta CDR3 regions. During a first-round RT-PCR of the TCR CDR3, the HTBI primer set was used. From the multiplex PCR reads, TCRdb called clonotypes with MiXCR, one entry per CDR3 protein. Of fewer than 350,000 distinct CDR3 sequences listed, 15% to 20% are singletons. This sample is drawn from a study of T cells in Graves' hyperthyroidism and ophthalmopathy.

Sequenced: blood. This chain uses TRBV5-1 with TRBJ1-1, with 8 bases matching TRBD1. The TCR was taken from a woman aged 40 to 50 with Graves' ophthalmopathy. The DNA for the CDR3 is TGCGCCAGCAGCTTGGAACTTACAGGGGGCACTGAAGCTTTCTTT. This encodes CASSLELTGGTEAFF.